A single sample is the source of the 18 T cell receptor beta chains below, sequenced in a study of blood T cell repertoires in COVID-19. Assay: immunoSEQ multiplex PCR; the TCRdb copy retains only in-frame clones and omits some. Of tens of thousands of clones listed, 80% to 90% were seen once; the top ten hold less than 3%. The sequencing sample was made of peripheral blood. Source of these receptors: a woman aged 80 or older with acute or convalescent COVID-19.

The V call is TRBV10-3, the J call TRBJ1-5, with D maybe TRBD1 (5 bases). The CDR3 totals 14 residues. Per germline, CDR1 ENHRY and CDR2 SYGVKD. With 0 bases removed from V and 6 bases from J, the gap between germline ends came to 9 bases. CDR3 sequence (DNA): TGTGCCATCAGTGAGTCGGGGCCTTCTCAGCCCCAGCATTTT. Its translation: CAISESGPSQPQHF.

CDR3 region: CAWSVPGGNQPQHF. The CDR3 DNA is TGTGCCTGGAGTGTACCGGGGGGCAATCAGCCCCAGCATTTT. The chain has TRBV30 and TRBJ1-5, with D possibly matching TRBD1 (5 bases). CDR3 length: 14 amino acids. Germline CDR1 reads GTSNPN; CDR2 reads SVGIG (reference sequence). V lost 0 bases and J lost 2, with 8 bases in between. Filled out from reference TRBV30 and TRBJ1-5, the complete variable domain reads SQTIHQWPATLVQPVGSPLSLECTVEGTSNPNLYWYRQAAGRGLQLLFYSVGIGQISSEVPQNLSASRPQDRQFILSSKKLLLSDSGFYLCAWSVPGGNQPQHFGDGTRLSIL.

J is TRBJ2-2 and V is TRBV5-4; TRBD1 matches at 8 bases. Germline CDR1 reads SGHNT; CDR2 reads YYREEE (reference sequence). The V segment lost 1 base and the J segment 7 bases; nucleotides outside the gene matches: 3. This CDR3 has 14 residues. CDR3 in amino acids: CASSLTGGYGELFF. The CDR3 DNA follows: TGTGCCAGCAGCTTGACAGGGGGATACGGGGAGCTGTTTTTT.

There are a few counts of this clone. The chain has TRBV5-4 and TRBJ2-3; possible D gene TRBD1, 5 bases. This CDR3 comprises 15 residues. Trimming took 2 bases from V and 4 from J, leaving 14 bases between them. Germline lookup yields CDR1 SGHNT and CDR2 YYREEE (reference sequence). Here the CDR3 reads CASSLRGPGADTQYF. The DNA for the CDR3 is TGTGCCAGCAGCTTAAGGGGCCCTGGGGCAGATACGCAGTATTTT.

The chain links TRBV19 to TRBJ2-7; D perhaps matches TRBD1 (5 bases). The V end was cut by 7 bases, the J end by 4 bases, with 14 bases between. Germline loops: CDR1 LNHDA, CDR2 SQIVND (reference sequence). CDR3 length: 13 residues. DNA for the CDR3: TGTGCCAGTAAACAGGACACCTCTTACGAGCAGTACTTC. Translated: CASKQDTSYEQYF. Complete variable domain (other parts from reference TRBV19 and TRBJ2-7): DGGITQSPKYLFRKEGQNVTLSCEQNLNHDAMYWYRQDPGQGLRLIYYSQIVNDFQKGDIAEGYSVSREKKESFPLTVTSAQKNPTAFYLCASKQDTSYEQYFGPGTRLTVT.

The chain has TRBV18 and TRBJ1-2; D perhaps matches TRBD1 (5 bases). V was trimmed by 2 bases and J by 7 bases, leaving 11 bases between them. Germline CDR1 and CDR2: KGHSH and LQKENI. The CDR3 spans 13 residues. CDR3 sequence (DNA): TGTGCCAGCTCACCAGCGGACACGTTTGGCTACACCTTC. Amino acid sequence: CASSPADTFGYTF. Full variable domain (remainder filled in from reference TRBV18 and TRBJ1-2): NAGVMQNPRHLVRRRGQEARLRCSPMKGHSHVYWYRQLPEEGLKFMVYLQKENIIDESGMPKERFSAEFPKEGPSILRIQQVVRGDSAAYFCASSPADTFGYTFGSGTRLTVV.

The chain links TRBV21-1 to TRBJ2-1; TRBD1 is the table's D call, not checked against the DNA. TRBV21-1 is a documented pseudogene. The CDR3 is made up of 14 amino acids. The CDR3 here is CASNPGTTNGEQFF. CDR3 nucleotide sequence: TGTGCCAGCAACCCCGGGACAACCAACGGGGAGCAGTTCTTC.

The V gene is TRBV5-6, the J gene TRBJ1-5; 9 bases are a match to TRBD1. J gave up 4 bases and V 7 bases, and 9 bases lay outside the gene matches. CDR3 length: 15 amino acids. Germline lookup yields CDR1 SGHDT and CDR2 YYEEEE. The CDR3 DNA reads as TGTGCCAGCCACCGCGGGACAGGGACAAATCAGCCCCAGCATTTT. Translating gives CASHRGTGTNQPQHF.

This chain connects TRBV28 to TRBJ1-1; D remains ambiguous. Deletions cut 4 bases from V and 0 bases from J, with 3 bases between. The CDR3 runs 12 residues. Looked up from germline, CDR1 is MDHEN and CDR2 is SYDVKM. CDR3 in amino acids: CASSSVNTEAFF. CDR3 nucleotide sequence: TGTGCCAGCAGTTCGGTGAACACTGAAGCTTTCTTT.

The rearrangement joins TRBV6-2 or TRBV6-3 to TRBJ1-1, with D perhaps TRBD1 (5 bases). The V end was cut by 2 bases, the J end by 9 bases, with 16 bases between. The germline V gene has CDR1 MNHEY and CDR2 SVGEGT. The CDR3 covers 14 residues. CDR3 residues: CASSYLRELEKAFF. In nucleotides, the CDR3 is TGTGCCAGCAGTTACCTCAGGGAATTGGAGAAAGCTTTCTTT.

The V gene is TRBV21-1, the J gene TRBJ1-5. TRBV21-1 is a pseudogene segment. The CDR3 has 15 amino acids. The CDR3 reads CASSKAPRQNQPQHF. In nucleotides, the CDR3 is TGTGCCAGCAGCAAAGCGCCGCGGCAGAATCAGCCCCAGCATTTT.

This chain links TRBV7-8 with TRBJ2-7, with 8 bases fitting TRBD1. The CDR3 is made up of 15 amino acids. Germline V gene sequence: CDR1 SGHVS, CDR2 FQNEAQ. V dropped 1 base and J dropped 2; count of bases not matched to a gene: 4. The CDR3: CASSLGQGPAYEQYF. The CDR3 DNA is TGTGCCAGCAGCTTAGGACAGGGGCCCGCCTACGAGCAGTACTTC. Combining the CDR3 with reference TRBV7-8 and TRBJ2-7 gives the whole variable domain GAGVSQSPRYKVAKRGQDVALRCDPISGHVSLFWYQQALGQGPEFLTYFQNEAQLDKSGLPSDRFFAERPEGSVSTLKIQRTQQEDSAVYLCASSLGQGPAYEQYFGPGTRLTVT.

The chain recombines TRBV27 with TRBJ2-3; 9 nucleotides match TRBD1. The CDR3 runs to 14 residues. The V segment lost 4 bases and the J segment 5 bases; nucleotides outside the gene matches: 4. Germline values: CDR1 MNHEY, CDR2 SMNVEV (reference sequence). The CDR3 nucleotides are TGTGCCAGCAGTTCGGACAGGGGAGAAGATACGCAGTATTTT. Its translation is CASSSDRGEDTQYF.

The genes are TRBV30 and TRBJ2-2, with TRBD1 as a possible D gene (6 bases). The germline CDR1 and CDR2 sequences are GTSNPN and SVGIG (reference sequence). V was trimmed by 8 bases and J by 1 base, leaving 20 bases between them. The CDR3 is made up of 16 amino acids. CDR3 nucleotides: TGTGCCACCGCCCAGGGACCAGGGGAGAACACCGGGGAGCTGTTTTTT. Its protein is CATAQGPGENTGELFF.

This rearrangement joins TRBV19 to TRBJ1-5; D is uncertain. V was clipped by 6 bases and J by 0 bases, with 15 bases between them. The CDR3 length is 16 residues. Germline-derived CDR1 and CDR2 are LNHDA and SQIVND (reference sequence). DNA of the CDR3: TGTGCCAGTAGAAGTGGGCCTACATATAGCAATCAGCCCCAGCATTTT. The encoded protein is CASRSGPTYSNQPQHF. Complete variable domain (other parts from reference TRBV19 and TRBJ1-5): DGGITQSPKYLFRKEGQNVTLSCEQNLNHDAMYWYRQDPGQGLRLIYYSQIVNDFQKGDIAEGYSVSREKKESFPLTVTSAQKNPTAFYLCASRSGPTYSNQPQHFGDGTRLSIL.

The CDR3 DNA follows: TGTGCCAGCAGGACAACACCGAACACTGAAGCTTTCTTT. Its translation: CASRTTPNTEAFF. This chain links TRBV12-3 or TRBV12-4 with TRBJ1-1; D ambiguous. V was pared by 6 bases and J by 1 base, with 9 bases between. CDR3 size: 13 residues.

The chain employs TRBV30 and TRBJ1-5; maybe TRBD1 (6 bases). V lost 1 base and J lost 4, with 14 bases in between. The germline CDR1 and CDR2 sequences are GTSNPN and SVGIG (reference sequence). The CDR3 extends over 15 amino acids. The CDR3, as DNA: TGTGCCTGGAGTGGATTCGGGACACCAAATCAGCCCCAGCATTTT. Protein: CAWSGFGTPNQPQHF.

This clone showed up just once. J is TRBJ1-2 and V is TRBV19; TRBD1 matches 9 bases. The CDR3 contains 14 residues. V lost 4 bases to trimming and J lost 3 bases; unmatched junction nucleotides: 3. Germline CDR1 and CDR2: LNHDA and SQIVND (reference sequence). This CDR3 is CASSRDRADYGYTF. DNA of the CDR3: TGTGCCAGTAGTAGGGACAGGGCGGACTATGGCTACACCTTC.